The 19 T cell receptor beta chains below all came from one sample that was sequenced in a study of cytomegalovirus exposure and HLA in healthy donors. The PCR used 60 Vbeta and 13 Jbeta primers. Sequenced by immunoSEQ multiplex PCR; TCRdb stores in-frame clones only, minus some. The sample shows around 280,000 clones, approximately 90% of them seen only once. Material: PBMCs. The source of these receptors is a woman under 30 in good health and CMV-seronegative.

CDR3 protein: CASRSKAGTGPYEQYF. The CDR3 DNA sequence: TGTGCCAGCAGGTCAAAGGCCGGGACAGGTCCCTACGAGCAGTACTTC. V is TRBV13 and J is TRBJ2-7; 8 nucleotides match TRBD1. Trimming took 6 bases from V and 2 from J; bases not matched to a gene: 12. This CDR3 region has 16 residues. Per germline, CDR1 PRHDT and CDR2 FYEKMQ (reference sequence).

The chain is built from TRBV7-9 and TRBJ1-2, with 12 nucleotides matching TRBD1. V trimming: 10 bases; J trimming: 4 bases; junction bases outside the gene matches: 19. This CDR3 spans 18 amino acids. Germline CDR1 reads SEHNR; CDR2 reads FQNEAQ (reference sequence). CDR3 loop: CAIEGDRGLTTAPYGYTF. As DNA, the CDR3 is TGTGCCATCGAGGGGGACAGGGGGCTGACCACCGCTCCCTATGGCTACACCTTC.

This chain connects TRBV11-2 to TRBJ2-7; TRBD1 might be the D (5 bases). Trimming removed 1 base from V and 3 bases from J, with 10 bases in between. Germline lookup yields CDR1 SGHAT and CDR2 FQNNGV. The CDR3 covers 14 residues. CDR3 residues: CASSLGSGLYEQYF. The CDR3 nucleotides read TGTGCCAGCAGCTTAGGGTCAGGGCTCTACGAGCAGTACTTC.

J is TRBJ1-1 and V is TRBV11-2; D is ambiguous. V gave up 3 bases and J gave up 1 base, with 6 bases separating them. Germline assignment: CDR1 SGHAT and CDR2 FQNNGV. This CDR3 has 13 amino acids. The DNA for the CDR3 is TGTGCCAGCAGCTTTCCGGGGAACACTGAAGCTTTCTTT. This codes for CASSFPGNTEAFF.

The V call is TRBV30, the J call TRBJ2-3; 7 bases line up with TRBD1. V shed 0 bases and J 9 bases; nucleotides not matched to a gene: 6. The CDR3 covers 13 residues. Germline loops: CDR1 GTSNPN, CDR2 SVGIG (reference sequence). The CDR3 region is CAWSVSRQGTQYF. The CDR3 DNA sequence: TGTGCCTGGAGTGTATCCCGACAGGGCACGCAGTATTTT.

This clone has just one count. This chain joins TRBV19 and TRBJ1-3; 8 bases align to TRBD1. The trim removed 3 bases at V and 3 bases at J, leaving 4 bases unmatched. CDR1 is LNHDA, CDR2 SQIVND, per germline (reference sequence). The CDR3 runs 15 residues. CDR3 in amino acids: CASSIRTGSGNTIYF. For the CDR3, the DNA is TGTGCCAGTAGTATCCGGACAGGGAGTGGAAACACCATATATTTT.

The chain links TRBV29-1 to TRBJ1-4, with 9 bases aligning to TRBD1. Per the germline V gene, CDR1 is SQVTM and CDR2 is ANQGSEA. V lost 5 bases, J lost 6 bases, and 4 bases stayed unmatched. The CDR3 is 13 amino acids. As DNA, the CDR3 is TGCAGCGTTACAGGGGGCGCCGATGAAAAACTGTTTTTT. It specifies CSVTGGADEKLFF.

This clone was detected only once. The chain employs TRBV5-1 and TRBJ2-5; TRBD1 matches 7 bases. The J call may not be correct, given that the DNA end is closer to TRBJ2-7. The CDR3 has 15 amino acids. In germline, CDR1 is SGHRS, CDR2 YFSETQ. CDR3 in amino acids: CASSYFSADRAEQYF. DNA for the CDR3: TGCGCCAGCAGCTATTTCTCCGCCGACAGGGCCGAGCAGTACTTC.

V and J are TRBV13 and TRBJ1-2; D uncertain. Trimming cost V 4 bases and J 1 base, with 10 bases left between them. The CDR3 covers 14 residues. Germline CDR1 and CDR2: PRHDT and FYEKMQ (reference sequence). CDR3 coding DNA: TGTGCCAGCAGCTCGGGAGCTCTTAACTATGGCTACACCTTC. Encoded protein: CASSSGALNYGYTF. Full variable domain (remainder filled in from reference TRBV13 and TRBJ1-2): AAGVIQSPRHLIKEKRETATLKCYPIPRHDTVYWYQQGPGQDPQFLISFYEKMQSDKGSIPDRFSAQQFSDYHSELNMSSLELGDSALYFCASSSGALNYGYTFGSGTRLTVV.

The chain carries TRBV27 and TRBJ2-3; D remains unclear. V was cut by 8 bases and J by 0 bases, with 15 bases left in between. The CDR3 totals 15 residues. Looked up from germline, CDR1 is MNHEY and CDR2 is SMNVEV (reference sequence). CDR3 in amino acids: CASPTKESSTDTQYF. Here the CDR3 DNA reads TGTGCCAGCCCGACCAAGGAGTCTAGCACAGATACGCAGTATTTT.

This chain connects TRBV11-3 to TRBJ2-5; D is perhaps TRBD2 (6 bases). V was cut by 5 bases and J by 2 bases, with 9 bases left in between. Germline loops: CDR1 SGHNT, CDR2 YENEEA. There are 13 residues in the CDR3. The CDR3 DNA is TGTGCCAGCAGCCGAGGACTACAAGAGACCCAGTACTTC. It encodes CASSRGLQETQYF.

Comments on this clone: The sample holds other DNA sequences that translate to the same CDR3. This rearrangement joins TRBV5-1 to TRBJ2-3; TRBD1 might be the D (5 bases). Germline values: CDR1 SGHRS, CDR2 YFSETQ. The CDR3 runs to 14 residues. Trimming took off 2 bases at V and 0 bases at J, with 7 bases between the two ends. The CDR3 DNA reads TGCGCCAGCAGCTTTCAGGGTAGCACAGATACGCAGTATTTT. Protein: CASSFQGSTDTQYF. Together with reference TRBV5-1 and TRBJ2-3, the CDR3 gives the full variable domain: KAGVTQTPRYLIKTRGQQVTLSCSPISGHRSVSWYQQTPGQGLQFLFEYFSETQRNKGNFPGRFSGRQFSNSRSEMNVSTLELGDSALYLCASSFQGSTDTQYFGPGTRLTVL.

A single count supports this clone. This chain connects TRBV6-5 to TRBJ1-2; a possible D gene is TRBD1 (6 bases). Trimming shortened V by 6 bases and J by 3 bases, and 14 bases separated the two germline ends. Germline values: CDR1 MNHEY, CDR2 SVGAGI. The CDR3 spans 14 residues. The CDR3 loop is CASSLGRGDYGYTF. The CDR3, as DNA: TGTGCCAGCAGCCTCGGCAGGGGTGACTATGGCTACACCTTC.

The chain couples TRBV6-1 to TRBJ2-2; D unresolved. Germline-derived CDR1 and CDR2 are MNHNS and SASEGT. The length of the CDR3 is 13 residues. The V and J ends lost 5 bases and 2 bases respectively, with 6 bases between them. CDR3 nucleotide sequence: TGTGCCAGCAGTAAGCCAAACACCGGGGAGCTGTTTTTT. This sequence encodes CASSKPNTGELFF.

CDR3 sequence: CASSFMIEGSGVDTGELFF. As DNA, the CDR3 is TGTGCCAGCAGCTTCATGATAGAAGGTTCAGGGGTGGACACCGGGGAGCTGTTTTTT. The chain combines TRBV11-2 with TRBJ2-2, with a possible D match to TRBD1 (6 bases). V gave up 3 bases and J gave up 3 bases, with 23 bases separating them. The V gene's germline CDR1 is SGHAT and CDR2 FQNNGV. The CDR3 contains 19 residues.

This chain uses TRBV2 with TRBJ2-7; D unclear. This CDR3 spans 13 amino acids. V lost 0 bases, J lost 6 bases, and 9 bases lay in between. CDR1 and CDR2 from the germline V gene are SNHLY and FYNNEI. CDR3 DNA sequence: TGTGCCAGCAGTGAAGCGCTACGCGGCGAGCAGTACTTC. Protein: CASSEALRGEQYF.

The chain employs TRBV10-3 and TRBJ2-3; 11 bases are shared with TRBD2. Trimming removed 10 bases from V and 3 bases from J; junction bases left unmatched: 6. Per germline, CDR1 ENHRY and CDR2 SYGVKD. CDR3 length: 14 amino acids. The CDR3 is CASSGGAFTDTQYF. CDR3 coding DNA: TGTGCCAGTAGCGGGGGGGCCTTTACAGATACGCAGTATTTT.

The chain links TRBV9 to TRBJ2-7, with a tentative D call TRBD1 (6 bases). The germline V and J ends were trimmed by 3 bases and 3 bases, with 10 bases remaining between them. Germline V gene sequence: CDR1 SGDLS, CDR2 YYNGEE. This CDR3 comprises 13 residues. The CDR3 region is CASSEPQGYEQYF. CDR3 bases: TGTGCCAGCAGCGAGCCACAGGGCTACGAGCAGTACTTC.

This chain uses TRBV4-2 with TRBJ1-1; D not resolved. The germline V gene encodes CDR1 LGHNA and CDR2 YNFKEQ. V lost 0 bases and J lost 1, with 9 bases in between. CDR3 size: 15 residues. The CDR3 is CASSQDSSTNTEAFF. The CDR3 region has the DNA TGTGCCAGCAGCCAAGATAGCTCGACGAACACTGAAGCTTTCTTT.